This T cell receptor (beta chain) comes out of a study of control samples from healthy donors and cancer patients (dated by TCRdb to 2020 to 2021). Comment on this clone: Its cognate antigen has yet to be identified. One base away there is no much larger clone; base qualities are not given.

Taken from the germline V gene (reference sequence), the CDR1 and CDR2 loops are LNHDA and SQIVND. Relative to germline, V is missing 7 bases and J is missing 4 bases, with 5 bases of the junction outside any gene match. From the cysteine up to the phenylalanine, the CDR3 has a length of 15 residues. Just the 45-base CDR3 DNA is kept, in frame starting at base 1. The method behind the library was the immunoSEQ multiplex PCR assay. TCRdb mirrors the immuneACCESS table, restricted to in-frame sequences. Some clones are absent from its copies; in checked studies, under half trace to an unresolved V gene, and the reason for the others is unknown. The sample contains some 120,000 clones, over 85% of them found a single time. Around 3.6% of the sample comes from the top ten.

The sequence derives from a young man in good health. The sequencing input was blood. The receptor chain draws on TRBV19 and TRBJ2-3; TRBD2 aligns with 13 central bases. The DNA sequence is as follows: TGTGCCAGTACCGTGACTAGCGGGGGGCCAGATACGCAGTATTTT. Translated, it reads CASTVTSGGPDTQYF.